This note documents a single TCR beta chain sequence. Its antigen is as yet unknown. Using immunoSEQ multiplex PCR, the repertoire was profiled, and TCRdb retains in-frame clones only, with some absent. The table lists under 200,000 clones, 81% of them singletons. The data are from a study of cytotoxic CD8 clonotypes in ibrutinib-treated CLL. Study overall: By median around 66 months, roughly twelve had progressed and around 14 stayed remitted; responses had been 2 complete and about 24 partial. General study points: Sustained-remission patients were sampled at different times than progressing patients were.

The CDR3 sequence is 17 residues long. Trimming took off 0 bases at V and 0 bases at J, with 14 bases between the two ends. CDR1 is SGHDT, CDR2 YYEEEE, per germline. The sample consisted of PBMCs, taken after 12 months of ibrutinib treatment. This TCR was sampled from a human donor with chronic lymphocytic leukemia. The chain links TRBV5-6 to TRBJ2-3, with D tentatively TRBD2 (5 bases). The CDR3, as DNA: TGTGCCAGCAGCTTGGTAGGGAGAGTCTACAGCACAGATACGCAGTATTTT. This codes for CASSLVGRVYSTDTQYF.